This TCR beta chain appears in the sequencing data of a study of cytomegalovirus exposure and HLA in healthy donors (TCRdb year 2017). About the full investigation: In an earlier analysis of under 750 of the donors, 276 Gb of sequence data and 90 million to 120 million unique TCR beta sequences from 180 million or so T cells were reported. A later genetic analysis took genome-wide SNP genotypes for about 55% of the 666 donors and used that subset as a discovery cohort. Among around 400 genotyped donors of the cohort, an average of around 240,000 unique TCR beta nucleotide sequences were sequenced per donor, roughly 20% of them non-productive. Every repertoire in the discovery cohort had been generated on one and the same sequencing platform. HLA typing covered class I and class II loci at four-digit resolution. The study aimed to test whether signatures of past pathogen exposure could be identified by cataloging public T cell receptors. A later analysis re-examined previously published TCR beta repertoires from about 700 donors and added high-resolution HLA genotyping to investigate patterns of TCR occurrence. The later analysis used no new phenotypic data to find candidate immune exposures, relying instead on TCR beta sequences and their occurrence across donors. The number of typed donors differed by locus: roughly 629-630 for A, B, C, DRB1 and DQB1; some 500 for DQA1; 600 to 610 for DPA1; and about 450 for DPB1. An early release that covered roughly 600 HLA-typed donors contained approximately 300 gigabases of sequencing data and 75 million to 100 million unique TCR sequences. In an earlier analysis of 587 of the donors, high-throughput TCR beta sequencing was used to judge whether each TCR beta V gene segment behaved as functional or pseudogenic. Donor age, sex, ethnicity and CMV serostatus were compiled alongside the repertoire data. Of the approximately 400 genotyped donors, 80% to 90% were placed in the genetic ancestry cluster associated with self-reported Caucasian donors. In addition to the first cohort of approximately 670 subjects, a separate validation cohort of 130 or so different subjects was used. Roughly 5 DR-DQ haplotypes were handled as single units for association and clustering, since linkage in the cohort was strong. To predict cytomegalovirus infection status, the study combined high-throughput TCR immunosequencing, statistical association of individual TCRs with disease status, and machine learning. Using immunosequencing, the study profiled T cell repertoires from 666 subjects and related those repertoires to cytomegalovirus serostatus.

V is trimmed back by 5 bases and J by 5 bases, and the junction contains 10 bases that no gene match accounts for. The CDR3 holds 15 amino acids from the cysteine to the phenylalanine. CDR3 DNA is the only sequence kept; it has 45 bases, read in frame from the first base. As encoded in the germline V gene (reference sequence), CDR1 is LNHDA while CDR2 is SQIVND. General study outcomes and caveats: The cohort was sequenced for TCR beta chains only, and without alpha or paired-chain data the features that could be detected were limited. Some IMGT-functional V segments, including TRBV6-2 and TRBV6-3, could not be distinguished by the 87-base-pair reads and were therefore excluded. In a later genetic analysis, a missense DCLRE1C variant was associated with V-gene and J-gene trimming of TCR beta chains, and the association was replicated in an independent cohort. Because HLA typing was unavailable for some donors at each locus, only the typed subset was used in association tests. When HLA alleles, especially DR and DQ, strongly co-occurred, attributing TCR associations to individual alleles was difficult. A later analysis associated about 17,000 TCR beta sequences with specific HLA alleles at a false discovery rate of 0.05. In a later analysis, several top co-occurrence clusters were reported to appear linked to parvovirus B19, influenza, CMV and Epstein-Barr virus. The study listed 170 or so TCR beta chains as associated with cytomegalovirus. A cluster of highly shared sequence variants was judged likely to represent a technical artifact of the sequencing pipeline. A further reported finding was that TCR beta sequences accurately predicted the HLA-A and HLA-B alleles for most subjects in the first cohort. The classifier was reported to diagnose cytomegalovirus status with high specificity and sensitivity in both the original and validation cohorts. CMV serostatus was the only immune exposure information available for the cohort. In a later analysis, the rate of TCR association differed among HLA loci, with DRB1 alleles having the most associated TCRs and HLA-C alleles having the fewest. According to a later genetic analysis, donors in an Asian-associated ancestry cluster had fewer N-insertions in productive TCRs than the approximately 700-donor mean. In vitro tests confirmed that a few of the cytomegalovirus-associated TCR beta chains recognize cytomegalovirus antigens. Sequencing depth was assumed to be roughly uniform across donors in the presence/absence analyses, though that assumption may not hold. The authors suggested that the approach could potentially be generalized to other disease states and immunological phenotypes. While some public TCRs were present in many individuals, most TCR sequences turned up only very rarely across donors. In an earlier analysis of over 550 of the donors, most TCR beta V segments were observed in productive rearrangements about 90% or about 30% of the time, broadly matching IMGT annotations. Because counts were too low, roughly 17 rarely observed V segments, including chromosome 9 orphons, were left out of the earlier analysis of a few hundred of the donors. Correlated functional status among segregating V segments might reflect linkage disequilibrium, but an unknown experimental factor could not be ruled out. In a later analysis, HLA-associated TCR beta chains showed more clonal expansion and lower generation probabilities than non-associated chains that were equally common. A later analysis found that most CMV-associated TCR beta chains appeared HLA-restricted, with HLA associations seemingly driven largely by CMV exposure.

Notes on this clone: Its specific antigen is unknown. Base qualities are not at hand, and no much larger clone is one base apart.

The library was prepared using the immunoSEQ multiplex PCR assay. A mixture of 60 forward primers for TCR Vbeta segments and 13 reverse primers for TCR Jbeta segments was used in the multiplex PCR. Amplification of the CDR3 region of rearranged TCR beta genes was performed with a multiplex PCR assay on genomic DNA. On the Illumina HiSeq System, the amplified TCR beta libraries were sequenced as 87-base-pair reads. In the authors' own workflow: A later analysis counted some 74 million unique TCR beta chains across the roughly 700 repertoires, and roughly 9.9 million of these chains were shared by at least two donors. To remove PCR and sequencing errors, raw reads were error-corrected and collapsed into unique sequences using a nearest-neighbor algorithm that merged closely related sequences. To assign V, D and J gene segments, CDR3 sequences were aligned to IMGT reference sequences. Each retained sequence needed at least a six-nucleotide match to both a V gene segment and a J gene segment. Rearrangements were classified as productive when the CDR3 lacked stop codons and remained in frame with V and J, and all other rearrangements were classified as non-productive. CDR3 was defined by IMGT convention, running from the second conserved V-encoded cysteine to the conserved J-encoded phenylalanine. Sequences without an unambiguous match to a single V gene segment were excluded from the earlier analysis of several hundred of the donors. An earlier analysis of approximately 590 of the donors called V segments functional above 56.7% productive rearrangements and segregating when the between-donor standard deviation exceeded 5%. To diagnose cytomegalovirus status from the catalog of TCR beta chain sequences, a statistical classification framework was built. A later analysis assigned V and J genes by comparing TCR nucleotide sequences with IMGT/GENE-DB human TR gene sequences. Using the TCRdist pipeline, a later analysis assigned CDR3 sequences along with most-parsimonious VDJ recombination scenarios. In a later analysis, every TCR beta chain was defined by the combination of its CDR3 amino acid sequence and its V-gene family, and reads without a unique V-gene family were dropped. As a way to deal with suspected cross-contamination and a sequencing artifact, a later analysis dropped 450 to 600 nucleotide sequences that were highly shared and had low generation probability. In a later analysis, a clonal expansion index for each public chain was calculated from normalized within-repertoire ranks of inferred template counts. A later analysis computed generation probabilities with a VDJ recombination model fitted to out-of-frame rearrangements, and checked the results against IGoR. Hypergeometric tests were used in a later analysis to score TCR-TCR, TCR-HLA and TCR-CMV co-occurrence, with a repertoire-size bias correction applied to the TCR pairs. A later analysis estimated false discovery rates by permuting HLA or CMV assignments 20 times. In a later analysis, co-occurring TCRs were grouped using DBSCAN, with TCRdist sequence similarity added in when clustering inside HLA-allele-positive subsets. Repertoires with fewer than 30,000 or more than 120,000 public chains were left out of co-occurrence clustering, as were about 5 repertoires with anomalous nucleotide sharing. TCRdb took over this immuneACCESS table, retaining in-frame rearrangements with V and J assigned. Such tables are incomplete; in checked studies, under half of the missing clones stem from an unresolved V gene, and the remainder is unexplained. That table is the source of V, J and clone size, and D and trimming were worked out from the DNA. The sample data list about 97,000 clones, and 79% of these were observed just once. The ten biggest clones cover less than 3.5% of the sample.

The cohort consisted of approximately 670 healthy bone marrow donors. All cohort members were sampled while nominally healthy, although unrecorded immune exposures were likely present. The donor was CMV seropositive and belonged to the group of 250 to 350 seropositive cohort members. Each donor provided a peripheral blood sample, and peripheral blood mononuclear cells were used for TCR beta sequencing. The Qiagen DNeasy Blood Extraction Kit was used to extract genomic DNA from the blood cell samples. This chain is built from TRBV19 and TRBJ1-1, with 8 bases in between that match TRBD1. This sequence was found in a male donor in good health and CMV-seropositive. Sample: PBMCs. CDR3 region: CASSFGQGLGTEAFF. The DNA sequence follows: TGTGCCAGTAGTTTCGGACAGGGATTGGGGACTGAAGCTTTCTTT.